These 12 T cell receptor beta chains came from one sample sequenced in a study of T cells after somatic rescue of genetic block. Profiling relied on immunoSEQ multiplex PCR, and the TCRdb table lists in-frame clones only, not all of them. The sample includes under 150,000 clones, approximately 90% seen only once; the top ten take approximately 1.5%. Source material: peripheral blood mononuclear cells (PBMCs). The origin of the receptors is a woman younger than 35.

V and J are TRBV4-1 and TRBJ1-4; 9 bases fit TRBD1. There are 19 residues in the CDR3. Germline CDR1 MGHRA, CDR2 YSYEKL. The V and J ends lost 5 bases and 6 bases, in that order; junction bases with no gene match: 19. CDR3: CASSFIGTGYRRGDEKLFF. In DNA, the CDR3 is TGCGCCAGCAGCTTTATCGGGACAGGGTATCGGAGGGGGGATGAAAAACTGTTTTTT.

Only a few counts were recorded for this clone. V usage is TRBV10-3 and J usage is TRBJ1-1, with unresolved D. Germline values: CDR1 ENHRY, CDR2 SYGVKD. The CDR3 covers 13 residues. The germline V and J ends were trimmed by 4 bases and 10 bases, with 16 bases remaining between them. The CDR3: CAISGIWGDVAFF. The CDR3 DNA follows: TGTGCCATCAGTGGAATCTGGGGTGATGTAGCTTTCTTT.

The V gene is TRBV19, the J gene TRBJ1-5, with 7 nucleotides matching TRBD1. The CDR3 loop spans 15 amino acids. V was clipped by 7 bases and J by 6 bases; unmatched bases: 12. Germline CDR1 LNHDA, CDR2 SQIVND (reference sequence). The CDR3 DNA follows: TGTGCCAGTAAGCGGGCCCGAAACAGGGGTCAGCCCCAGCATTTT. This translates into CASKRARNRGQPQHF.

Of note for this clone: Relative to the germline gene, one junction end is altered; a read error may explain this. V and J are TRBV15 and TRBJ2-5; 9 nucleotides agree with TRBD2. Germline CDR1 LNHNV, CDR2 YYDKDF (reference sequence). This CDR3 spans 17 amino acids. CDR3 amino acids: CATNRDRVSGGPETQYF. The CDR3 region has the DNA TGTGCCACCAACAGAGATCGGGTTAGCGGGGGCCCAGAGACCCAGTACTTC. Full variable domain (missing parts from reference TRBV15 and TRBJ2-5): DAMVIQNPRYQVTQFGKPVTLSCSQTLNHNVMYWYQQKSSQAPKLLFHYYDKDFNNEADTPDNFQSRRPNTSFCFLDIRSPGLGDTAMYLCATNRDRVSGGPETQYFGPGTRLLVL.

The rearrangement joins TRBV7-2 to TRBJ1-1; D might be TRBD1 (5 bases). Between the trimmed V and J ends, which lost 1 base and 1 base, there was a span of 7 bases. This CDR3 comprises 14 residues. Germline CDR1 SGHTA, CDR2 FQGNSA. CDR3 sequence: CASSLGQQNTEAFF. For the CDR3, the DNA is TGTGCCAGCAGCTTAGGACAGCAGAACACTGAAGCTTTCTTT.

This chain connects TRBV7-8 to TRBJ1-6, with D unresolved. Germline lookup yields CDR1 SGHVS and CDR2 FQNEAQ. The CDR3 covers 14 residues. V lost 6 bases and J lost 3, with 9 bases in between. The CDR3 coding sequence is TGTGCCAGCAGGACCCCGAGCTATAATTCACCCCTCCACTTT. Translating gives CASRTPSYNSPLHF. Supplemented by reference TRBV7-8 and TRBJ1-6, the full variable domain reads GAGVSQSPRYKVAKRGQDVALRCDPISGHVSLFWYQQALGQGPEFLTYFQNEAQLDKSGLPSDRFFAERPEGSVSTLKIQRTQQEDSAVYLCASRTPSYNSPLHFGNGTRLTVT.

The V call is TRBV11-3, the J call TRBJ2-3, with 11 bases lining up with TRBD2. The CDR3 has 19 amino acids. Germline V gene sequence: CDR1 SGHNT, CDR2 YENEEA. The trim removed 5 bases at V and 0 bases at J, leaving 13 bases unmatched. In DNA form, the CDR3 reads TGTGCCAGCAGCCGGCGGCCTAGCGGGGGGTGGACTAGCACAGATACGCAGTATTTT. Encoded protein: CASSRRPSGGWTSTDTQYF.

The chain uses TRBV11-3 and TRBJ2-5; TRBD2 agrees at 7 bases. The V and J ends lost 0 bases and 5 bases, in that order; junction bases with no gene match: 9. Looked up from germline, CDR1 is SGHNT and CDR2 is YENEEA. This CDR3 region has 16 residues. The CDR3 DNA reads as TGTGCCAGCAGCTTAGACAGGCCGGGAGGATATGAGACCCAGTACTTC. Protein product: CASSLDRPGGYETQYF.

The CDR3 DNA sequence: TGTGCCAGCATTCGGACAGGGGGAAACACCATATATTTT. It codes for CASIRTGGNTIYF. This sequence joins TRBV25-1 and TRBJ1-3; 8 positions agree with TRBD1. The CDR3 spans 13 residues. Losses at the gene ends were 7 bases for V and 4 bases for J; bases not matched to a gene: 3. Germline loops: CDR1 MGHDK, CDR2 SYGVNS.

The rearrangement uses TRBV30 and TRBJ2-3; 7 bases line up with TRBD2. CDR3 length: 11 amino acids. Germline loops: CDR1 GTSNPN, CDR2 SVGIG (reference sequence). CDR3 in amino acids: CSAGTTDTQYF. The CDR3 bases are TGTTCAGCGGGGACCACAGATACGCAGTATTTT.

This clone turned up a few times. This chain links TRBV19 with TRBJ1-1; TRBD1 agrees at 8 bases. The CDR3 loop spans 15 amino acids. The junction had 10 bases not matched to a gene; V was cut back by 8 bases and J by 2 bases. The germline gives CDR1 LNHDA, CDR2 SQIVND (reference sequence). CDR3 DNA sequence: TGTGCCAGTCAGGGACAGGTGGGAGGAAACACTGAAGCTTTCTTT. It is translated as CASQGQVGGNTEAFF.

This clone is a singleton in its sample. The V call is TRBV11-3, the J call TRBJ2-7; D perhaps matches TRBD2 (5 bases). The germline CDR1 and CDR2 sequences are SGHNT and YENEEA. Trimming cost V 5 bases and J 3 bases, with 14 bases left between them. The CDR3 extends over 14 amino acids. CDR3 sequence: CASSTSKGYYEQYF. In DNA, the CDR3 is TGTGCCAGCAGCACTAGTAAGGGTTACTACGAGCAGTACTTC. Full variable domain (remainder filled in from reference TRBV11-3 and TRBJ2-7): EAGVVQSPRYKIIEKKQPVAFWCNPISGHNTLYWYLQNLGQGPELLIRYENEEAVDDSQLPKDRFSAERLKGVDSTLKIQPAELGDSAVYLCASSTSKGYYEQYFGPGTRLTVT.